This TCR beta chain was captured by sequencing in a study of blood T cell repertoires in COVID-19. Study-wide context: Sample material is recorded as cDNA or gDNA derived from T cells, B-cell-depleted T cells, or PBMCs.

Profiling relied on immunoSEQ multiplex PCR, and the TCRdb table lists in-frame clones only, not all of them. The data hold 95,000 to 100,000 clones, with less than 85% observed a single time. There are 15 residues in the CDR3. CDR1 and CDR2 from the germline V gene are SNHLY and FYNNEI. The ends were cut back, 5 bases at V and 1 base at J, with 14 bases in the middle. Sequenced: peripheral blood. The chain couples TRBV2 to TRBJ2-5; D unresolved. The sequence derives from a woman in her sixties with acute or convalescent COVID-19. Written as DNA, the CDR3 is TGTGCCAGCAGTCCGATCAACTGGGCCCAAGAGACCCAGTACTTC. Its translation is CASSPINWAQETQYF.